Listed below are T cell receptor beta chains from one sample, sequenced in a study of shared clonotypes between healthy human individuals. Assay used: immunoSEQ multiplex PCR; TCRdb lists only in-frame clones, some missing. The sample contains about 680,000 clones, about 90% of which appear only once. Sample: naive CD8+ T cells sorted from blood. These receptors were taken from a young man in good health. Each CDR3 is given with its conserved first and last residue. Fields, in order: J gene, V gene, clone size, D gene, CDR3 DNA, CDR3 protein. The D gene is left open where the match is weak. Clone size appears in some rows only: once, few, many, or a class for an expanded clone.

TRBJ1-5,TRBV11-2,.,.,TGTGCCAGCAGCTTAGGAGACAGCGGAATAGGGCCCCAGCATTTT,CASSLGDSGIGPQHF
TRBJ2-1,TRBV7-9,.,TRBD2,TGTGCCAGCAGCCCATCGCCGACTAGCGGGGGAAGCTCCTACAATGAGCAGTTCTTC,CASSPSPTSGGSSYNEQFF
TRBJ2-6,TRBV27,.,TRBD1,TGTGCCAGCAGTCCACGGGACAGGGGATCCTCTGGGGCCAACGTCCTGACTTTC,CASSPRDRGSSGANVLTF
TRBJ1-1,TRBV4-1,.,.,TGCGCCAGCAGCCCCGTTCTTACCGTGAACACTGAAGCTTTCTTT,CASSPVLTVNTEAFF
TRBJ2-1,TRBV27,once,.,TGTGCCAGCCAACTGGACCCACCCTACAATGAGCAGTTCTTC,CASQLDPPYNEQFF
TRBJ2-7,TRBV5-1,.,TRBD2,TGCGCCAGCAGCTTGGCACTAGCGGGAGGGCCGGTGTACGAGCAGTACTTC,CASSLALAGGPVYEQYF
TRBJ2-7,TRBV10-2,.,TRBD1,TGCGCCATCGGACAGGGAGGTTCCTACGAGCAGTACTTC,CAIGQGGSYEQYF
TRBJ2-5,TRBV6-6,.,.,TGTGCCAGCAGTTACCTCGGGGCGACTCAAGAGACCCAGTACTTC,CASSYLGATQETQYF
TRBJ2-5,TRBV5-1,.,.,TGCGCCAGCAGCTCGACAGGAAGCCAAGAGACCCAGTACTTC,CASSSTGSQETQYF
TRBJ2-7,TRBV7-8,.,TRBD2,TGTGCCAGCAGCCCTGGGACTAGCGGAGGGAACGAGCAGTACTTC,CASSPGTSGGNEQYF
TRBJ2-1,TRBV9,.,TRBD2,TGTGCCAGCAGCGTAAGCCCTAGCGGGAGTATAGATGAGCAGTTCTTC,CASSVSPSGSIDEQFF
TRBJ1-4,TRBV28,.,TRBD1,TGTGCCAGCAGCCCCCCGACAGGGAAAAGGGAAAAACTGTTTTTT,CASSPPTGKREKLFF
TRBJ2-7,TRBV10-2,.,TRBD2,TGCGCCAGCCTACTTACCGGGACTAGCGGGAGGTACGAGCAGTACTTC,CASLLTGTSGRYEQYF
TRBJ2-3,TRBV5-8,.,.,TGTGCCAGCAGCTTGGACCAGAACACAGATACGCAGTATTTT,CASSLDQNTDTQYF
TRBJ1-5,TRBV6-5,.,TRBD1,TGTGCCAGCAGTTATACAGGGGGTCAGCCCCAGCATTTT,CASSYTGGQPQHF
TRBJ2-2,TRBV29-1,.,.,TGCAGCCAAATGGCGGACACCGGGGAGCTGTTTTTT,CSQMADTGELFF
TRBJ2-2,TRBV11-3,.,.,TGTGCCAGCAGCTCGACAGTATCGGCCGGGGAGCTGTTTTTT,CASSSTVSAGELFF
TRBJ1-2,TRBV29-1,.,TRBD1,TGCAGCGTTCCCACAGGGGGGTTATTCTATGGCTACACCTTC,CSVPTGGLFYGYTF
TRBJ2-1,TRBV19,.,.,TGTGCCAGTAGTCCCCCGGGGAGCTCCTACAATGAGCAGTTCTTC,CASSPPGSSYNEQFF
TRBJ2-3,TRBV7-2,.,TRBD2,TGTGCCAGCAGCTTACATGATAGCGGGAGCCGGAACACAGATACGCAGTATTTT,CASSLHDSGSRNTDTQYF
TRBJ2-1,TRBV25-1,.,.,TGTGCCAGCAGTGCCTTTTCGGACTACCACTCCTACAATGAGCAGTTCTTC,CASSAFSDYHSYNEQFF
TRBJ2-3,TRBV7-3,.,TRBD1,TGTGCCAGCAGATTTTCAGGGGGCGAGGGCACAGATACGCAGTATTTT,CASRFSGGEGTDTQYF
TRBJ2-2,TRBV7-2,.,TRBD2,TGTGCCAGCAGCTTAGAGGTGGCTAGCGGGAGACGCGGAACCGGGGAGCTGTTTTTT,CASSLEVASGRRGTGELFF
TRBJ1-3,TRBV18,.,.,TGTGCCAGCTCACGCAGGGCAGGCTCTGGAAACACCATATATTTT,CASSRRAGSGNTIYF
TRBJ2-7,TRBV7-8,.,.,TGTGCCAGCAGCTTAGCCCTCGGAGTTTCCTACGAGCAGTACTTC,CASSLALGVSYEQYF
TRBJ2-7,TRBV19,.,TRBD2,TGTGCCAGTAGTAAGACTAGCGGGCTGAGGGGCGACTACGAGCAGTACTTC,CASSKTSGLRGDYEQYF
TRBJ1-5,TRBV6-1,.,.,TGTGCCAGCAGGGAATGGGCCAGGGAGGACAATCAGCCCCAGCATTTT,CASREWAREDNQPQHF
TRBJ2-2,TRBV19,once,.,TGTGCCAGTAGTATAGTGGTAATCGGGGAGCTGTTTTTT,CASSIVVIGELFF
TRBJ1-2,TRBV6-5,.,.,TGTGCCAGCAGTAAACAGAGCCTCTATGGCTACACCTTC,CASSKQSLYGYTF
TRBJ1-5,TRBV27,.,.,TGTGCCAGCAGAACTTTCGAGGGGAGCAATCAGCCCCAGCATTTT,CASRTFEGSNQPQHF
TRBJ1-5,TRBV7-6,.,.,TGTGCCAGCAGCTTAGGAGGGGTGAATCAGCCCCAGCATTTT,CASSLGGVNQPQHF
TRBJ2-7,TRBV6-1,.,.,TGTGCCAGCAGTACCAGGTCGTGGAACGAGCAGTACTTC,CASSTRSWNEQYF
TRBJ2-3,TRBV9,once,.,TGTGCCAGCAGCGTAGTCGCGGGAGATACGCAGTATTTT,CASSVVAGDTQYF
TRBJ2-3,TRBV5-5,.,TRBD2,TGTGCCAGCAGCAGCCTAGCGGCAACAAACACAGATACGCAGTATTTT,CASSSLAATNTDTQYF
TRBJ2-7,TRBV30,.,.,TGTGCCTGGAGTGACAGCTCCTACGAGCAGTACTTC,CAWSDSSYEQYF
TRBJ2-2,TRBV29-1,once,TRBD2,TGCAGCGTTGGAATCGAGCGGGGAGCCCACGGGGAGCTGTTTTTT,CSVGIERGAHGELFF
TRBJ2-3,TRBV7-9,.,TRBD2,TGTGCCAGCAGCGGTTACGGAACTAGCGGCACAGATACGCAGTATTTT,CASSGYGTSGTDTQYF
TRBJ2-7,TRBV7-6,.,.,TGTGCCAGCAGCTTGAGAGGGGATGTAGACGAGCAGTACTTC,CASSLRGDVDEQYF
TRBJ2-1,TRBV6-1,.,TRBD2,TGTGCCAGCAGTGAACTAGCGGGATCCAATTTCTTC,CASSELAGSNFF
TRBJ2-1,TRBV5-6,.,TRBD2,TGTGCCAGCAGCCAATCCGGACTAGGTTACAATGAGCAGTTCTTC,CASSQSGLGYNEQFF
TRBJ2-7,TRBV5-4,.,TRBD1,TGTGCCAGCAGCTTGGCCTGGGGACAGGGGTACGAGCAGTACTTC,CASSLAWGQGYEQYF
TRBJ2-7,TRBV4-1,.,.,TGCGCCAGCAGCCAAGAAATGTCGAATCCGGACTACGAGCAGTACTTC,CASSQEMSNPDYEQYF
TRBJ1-2,TRBV6-6,.,.,TGTGCCAGCAGTTACTCGCCGGGACTTAGCTATGGCTACACCTTC,CASSYSPGLSYGYTF
TRBJ2-1,TRBV6-5,.,TRBD1,TGTGCCAGCAGTTACGTCGACAGGGGCGAATACAATGAGCAGTTCTTC,CASSYVDRGEYNEQFF
TRBJ2-2,TRBV9,.,TRBD1,TGTGCCAGCAGCGGTCGGGACAGCTCCTCCACGAACACCGGGGAGCTGTTTTTT,CASSGRDSSSTNTGELFF
TRBJ2-3,TRBV11-2,.,.,TGTGCCAGCAGCTCTCTGACAGATACGCAGTATTTT,CASSSLTDTQYF
TRBJ2-2,TRBV29-1,.,.,TGCAGCGTTCCTCGGGACACAGAGATGGGGGAGCTGTTTTTT,CSVPRDTEMGELFF
TRBJ2-1,TRBV25-1,.,.,TGTGCCAGCAGTCACCAGACAGAGTTGAATGAGCAGTTCTTC,CASSHQTELNEQFF
TRBJ2-1,TRBV15,.,TRBD1,TGTGCCACCAGCAGATGGTCAGGGGGCCTAAATGAGCAGTTCTTC,CATSRWSGGLNEQFF
TRBJ2-2,TRBV19,.,TRBD2,TGTGCCAGTAGTATAGGGACTAGTTTTTCCGGGGAGCTGTTTTTT,CASSIGTSFSGELFF
TRBJ2-1,TRBV9,.,.,TGTGCCAGCAGCAAACCCGACCGGTGGGATGAGCAGTTCTTC,CASSKPDRWDEQFF
TRBJ2-1,TRBV27,.,.,TGTGCCAGCAGTTTAGGGCCTACCGGGGCCCACAATGAGCAGTTCTTC,CASSLGPTGAHNEQFF
TRBJ1-3,TRBV2,once,.,TGTGCCAGCAGTGAGTCGTGGGGACCCTCTGGAAACACCATATATTTT,CASSESWGPSGNTIYF
TRBJ2-3,TRBV28,.,TRBD1,TGTGCCAGCAGTCCAAGGGACAGGCCGTACACAGATACGCAGTATTTT,CASSPRDRPYTDTQYF
TRBJ1-2,TRBV7-9,.,TRBD1,TGTGCCAGCACCCCGGACAGGACCGACTATGGCTACACCTTC,CASTPDRTDYGYTF